These 24 T cell receptor beta chains were all obtained from the same sample, sequenced in a study of T cell clones after liver transplantation. The assay was immunoSEQ multiplex PCR, and TCRdb's table has in-frame clones only and misses some. In the table there are around 110,000 clones, approximately 90% of which are singletons. Sequenced here: CD4+ T cells from blood, sampled 12 months after liver transplant. The receptor set was obtained from a human patient who received a liver transplant. Some T cells may be transferred from the graft donor.

The chain recombines TRBV2 with TRBJ2-2; 11 bases map to TRBD2. Looked up from germline, CDR1 is SNHLY and CDR2 is FYNNEI. This CDR3 has 15 amino acids. V shed 4 bases and J 4 bases; nucleotides not matched to a gene: 2. The CDR3 DNA reads as TGTGCCAGCAGTGGACTAGCGGGACTCACCGGGGAGCTGTTTTTT. It is translated as CASSGLAGLTGELFF.

CDR3 nucleotides: TGTGCCAGCAGCTTACCCTCCACAGATACGCAGTATTTT. Encoded protein: CASSLPSTDTQYF. The rearrangement joins TRBV7-6 to TRBJ2-3; no clear D gene. V was cut by 2 bases and J by 2 bases, with 5 bases left in between. This CDR3 has 13 amino acids. Germline CDR1 is SGHVS and CDR2 is FNYEAQ.

The chain has TRBV15 and TRBJ1-4, with D possibly being TRBD1 (6 bases). CDR3 size: 14 residues. Trimming took 2 bases from V and 8 from J, leaving 12 bases between them. From germline, CDR1 is LNHNV and CDR2 YYDKDF (reference sequence). CDR3 loop: CATSRRGLSEKLFF. The CDR3 nucleotides are TGTGCCACCAGCAGAAGGGGGTTGTCGGAAAAACTGTTTTTT.

The chain carries TRBV27 and TRBJ1-2; D might be TRBD1 (5 bases). This CDR3 contains 16 residues. V was trimmed by 5 bases and J by 4 bases, leaving 20 bases between them. Germline V gene data show CDR1 as MNHEY and CDR2 as SMNVEV (reference sequence). The CDR3 nucleotides read TGTGCCAGCAGTCCCCATCAGTCGGGGGAGGTCTATGGCTACACCTTC. Its protein product is CASSPHQSGEVYGYTF.

This clone was recorded once. This rearrangement joins TRBV6-5 to TRBJ1-5, with D perhaps matching TRBD1 (5 bases). The CDR3 runs to 16 residues. The germline V and J ends were trimmed by 0 bases and 1 base, with 10 bases remaining between them. Germline V gene lookup returns CDR1 MNHEY and CDR2 SVGAGI. CDR3 bases: TGTGCCAGCAGTTACTCCCGGGACGCAAGCAATCAGCCCCAGCATTTT. It translates to CASSYSRDASNQPQHF.

This rearrangement joins TRBV7-3 to TRBJ2-5; tentative D call: TRBD1 (5 bases). The V end was cut by 4 bases, the J end by 4 bases, with 13 bases between. Germline V CDR1 and CDR2: SGHTA, FQGTGA. The CDR3 totals 14 residues. CDR3 nucleotide sequence: TGTGCCAGCAGCTCTCAGGGCAGATCAGAGACCCAGTACTTC. This sequence encodes CASSSQGRSETQYF.

The CDR3 here is CASSRGQAYEQYF. DNA for the CDR3: TGTGCCAGCAGCCGGGGACAGGCCTACGAGCAGTACTTC. The rearrangement uses TRBV11-2 and TRBJ2-7; TRBD1 matches at 8 bases. There are 13 residues in the CDR3. Trimming cost V 5 bases and J 2 bases; bases outside gene matches: 2. The germline CDR1 and CDR2 sequences are SGHAT and FQNNGV.

This clone was observed a single time. The rearrangement uses TRBV10-3 and TRBJ2-5; 8 nucleotides agree with TRBD2. The CDR3 runs to 16 residues. V lost 0 bases, J lost 4 bases, and 7 bases stayed unmatched. Germline values: CDR1 ENHRY, CDR2 SYGVKD. The CDR3 here is CAISESPGSGIETQYF. The CDR3 DNA reads as TGTGCCATCAGTGAGTCCCCGGGTAGCGGGATAGAGACCCAGTACTTC.

This chain uses TRBV6-5 with TRBJ2-1; possibly TRBD1 or TRBD2 for D (5 bases each). This CDR3 has 15 amino acids. CDR1 is MNHEY and CDR2 is SVGAGI in the germline V gene. With 2 bases removed from V and 0 bases from J, the gap between germline ends came to 8 bases. CDR3 amino acids: CASSYTGLSYNEQFF. The DNA of the CDR3 is TGTGCCAGCAGTTACACAGGACTCTCCTACAATGAGCAGTTCTTC.

This clone was seen only once. The chain has TRBV9 and TRBJ2-3, with TRBD2 identical over 14 bases. This CDR3 has 15 amino acids. V dropped 3 bases and J dropped 4; count of bases not matched to a gene: 1. Germline CDR1 SGDLS, CDR2 YYNGEE. The CDR3: CASSGLAGGSDTQYF. The CDR3, as DNA: TGTGCCAGCAGCGGACTAGCGGGAGGGTCAGATACGCAGTATTTT.

For the CDR3, the DNA is TGTGCCAGCACCTCCTCTGGGCACCCGGGACAGGGTTACAATGAGCAGTTCTTC. Residues: CASTSSGHPGQGYNEQFF. This chain joins TRBV7-9 and TRBJ2-1; TRBD1 agrees at 9 bases. The CDR3 has 18 amino acids. V shed 7 bases, J shed 4 bases, and the junction held 17 bases outside the gene matches. Germline-derived CDR1 and CDR2 are SEHNR and FQNEAQ (reference sequence).

The chain carries TRBV19 and TRBJ2-7, with 9 bases identical to TRBD2. This CDR3 is built from 14 residues. V shed 4 bases, J shed 4 bases, and the junction held 5 bases outside the gene matches. Germline CDR1 and CDR2: LNHDA and SQIVND (reference sequence). The chain's CDR3 is CASSTGTSLYEQYF. The CDR3 coding sequence is TGTGCCAGTAGTACAGGGACTAGCTTGTACGAGCAGTACTTC.

This clone was seen once. V is TRBV5-4 and J is TRBJ1-2, with D possibly being TRBD1 (6 bases). The CDR3 is made up of 17 amino acids. Trimming removed 0 bases from V and 7 bases from J, with 22 bases in between. CDR1 and CDR2 from the germline V gene are SGHNT and YYREEE (reference sequence). DNA of the CDR3: TGTGCCAGCAGCTTGGAACCATTATCGGGGGGCGCGGGTGGCTACACCTTC. As protein: CASSLEPLSGGAGGYTF.

The chain has TRBV18 and TRBJ2-3; TRBD2 is a possible D gene (6 bases). The germline V gene has CDR1 KGHSH and CDR2 LQKENI. V was pared by 3 bases and J by 1 base, with 11 bases between. The CDR3 extends over 15 amino acids. CDR3 amino acids: CASSPERVGTDTQYF. In DNA, the CDR3 is TGTGCCAGCTCACCTGAGCGGGTTGGCACAGATACGCAGTATTTT.

The rearrangement links TRBV5-3 to TRBJ2-1; no definite D call. TRBV5-3 is annotated as an ORF whose role is uncertain. The V end lost 4 bases, the J end lost 9 bases, and 17 bases lay between the germline ends. The CDR3 totals 14 residues. CDR3 sequence reads: CARSRRVVAVEQFF. The DNA of the CDR3 is TGTGCCAGAAGCCGCCGGGTGGTAGCAGTTGAGCAGTTCTTC.

V and J are TRBV10-3 and TRBJ1-2; no reliable D call. Trimming cost V 8 bases and J 7 bases, with 23 bases left between them. The CDR3 is made up of 15 amino acids. CDR1 is ENHRY, CDR2 SYGVKD, per germline. The CDR3 bases are TGTGCCATCCCTCGGGCCTCGGCGGTTGATGGTGGCTACACCTTC. Its protein product is CAIPRASAVDGGYTF.

V gene TRBV29-1 combines with J gene TRBJ1-4; TRBD1 aligns across 7 bases. The CDR3 consists of 14 residues. The ends lost 5 bases at V and 13 bases at J; junction bases unmatched: 16. The germline V gene has CDR1 SQVTM and CDR2 ANQGSEA. The CDR3 here is CSVIPQGVGSGLFF. The CDR3 coding sequence is TGCAGCGTTATCCCCCAGGGGGTGGGGAGTGGACTGTTTTTT.

The chain uses TRBV6-5 and TRBJ1-1; TRBD1 matches 7 bases. The CDR3 consists of 15 residues. Losses at the gene ends were 6 bases for V and 1 base for J; bases not matched to a gene: 8. The germline CDR1 and CDR2 sequences are MNHEY and SVGAGI. CDR3 sequence reads: CASRREGGANTEAFF. CDR3 DNA: TGTGCCAGCAGGCGGGAAGGGGGCGCGAACACTGAAGCTTTCTTT.

This chain joins TRBV5-6 and TRBJ2-5, with D maybe TRBD2 (6 bases). The better agreement between TRBJ2-7 and the DNA end casts doubt on the J call. CDR3 length: 13 amino acids. Germline CDR1 reads SGHDT; CDR2 reads YYEEEE. CDR3 coding DNA: TGTGCCAGCAGCCCTCCGGGGGCCTACGAGCAGTACTTC. It translates to CASSPPGAYEQYF.

This chain uses TRBV5-1 with TRBJ2-3, with 10 bases lining up with TRBD1. This CDR3 comprises 15 residues. Germline-derived CDR1 and CDR2 are SGHRS and YFSETQ. Trimming removed 0 bases from V and 3 bases from J; junction bases left unmatched: 1. The CDR3: CASSLGTGGTDTQYF. In nucleotides, the CDR3 is TGCGCCAGCAGCTTGGGGACAGGGGGGACAGATACGCAGTATTTT.

The genes are TRBV4-1 and TRBJ1-5; D is undetermined. Germline lookup yields CDR1 MGHRA and CDR2 YSYEKL. Between the trimmed V and J ends, which lost 0 bases and 0 bases, there was a span of 9 bases. The CDR3 covers 16 residues. The CDR3 region has the DNA TGCGCCAGCAGCCAAGAGGGCGGATATAGCAATCAGCCCCAGCATTTT. Protein sequence: CASSQEGGYSNQPQHF.

CDR3 bases: TGTGCCAGCACGGGAGGGGCTCAATTCGGCAATGAGCAGTTCTTC. Protein product: CASTGGAQFGNEQFF. This chain uses TRBV6-1 with TRBJ2-1; 8 nucleotides agree with TRBD2. The germline V gene encodes CDR1 MNHNS and CDR2 SASEGT. This CDR3 contains 15 residues. V lost 7 bases and J lost 6; bases outside the gene matches: 11.

The chain is built from TRBV28 and TRBJ1-5; 9 bases align to TRBD1. Trimming took 7 bases from V and 3 from J; bases not matched to a gene: 7. Germline V gene lookup returns CDR1 MDHEN and CDR2 SYDVKM. This CDR3 contains 15 residues. CDR3 in amino acids: CASNKDRGYNQPQHF. Written as DNA, the CDR3 is TGTGCCAGCAATAAGGACAGGGGTTACAATCAGCCCCAGCATTTT.

This sequence joins TRBV18 and TRBJ2-7; D is unclear. Trimming left V 2 bases short and J 6 bases short, with 8 bases between. CDR1 is KGHSH, CDR2 LQKENI, per germline. The CDR3 has 12 amino acids. This CDR3 reads CASSPGSPEQYF. In DNA form, the CDR3 reads TGTGCCAGCTCACCAGGTTCCCCCGAGCAGTACTTC.